Listed below are T cell receptor beta chains from one sample, sequenced in a study of monozygotic twins with inflammatory bowel disease. No DNA is given; TCRdb re-called the 5' RACE reads and lists each CDR3 protein once. This sample contains 300,000 to 350,000 distinct CDR3 sequences. Sequences were obtained from blood. These receptors originate from a human donor with ulcerative colitis or Crohn's disease, or a healthy co-twin of an affected twin (not recorded which). Both conserved end residues are part of each CDR3. Fields, in order: V gene, J gene, CDR3 protein.

>TRBV28|TRBJ2-3
CASSFIFGRRSTDTQYF
>TRBV27|TRBJ1-6
CASRGMGSANSPLHF
>TRBV27|TRBJ1-6
CASGTANSPLHF
>TRBV5-1|TRBJ2-5
CASSWDPRTSRVETQYF
>TRBV12-3/TRBV12-4|TRBJ2-1
CASIPRGSLNEQFF
>TRBV24-1|TRBJ2-3
CATSAPGVTDTQYF
>TRBV15|TRBJ2-1
CATSRDQGSYNEQFF
>TRBV13|TRBJ2-7
CASSLVGQSYEQYF
>TRBV15|TRBJ2-1
CATSRDDRAFHEQFF
>TRBV28|TRBJ1-2
CASSLTGSANYGYTF
>TRBV7-8|TRBJ2-4
CASSWQKEPGSGAKNIQYF
>TRBV9|TRBJ2-2
CASSVATGPTGELFF
>TRBV9|TRBJ2-3
CASSLRLAETDTQYF
>TRBV15|TRBJ2-3
CATSRRPGQGGDTQYF
>TRBV7-2|TRBJ1-1
CASRSPRSTGHTEAFF
>TRBV9|TRBJ1-5
CASSVSGESNQPQHF
>TRBV14|TRBJ2-7
CASSQNLGPYYEQYF
>TRBV10-3|TRBJ2-7
CAISYTAYSYEQYF
>TRBV19|TRBJ2-3
CASSILAGTSGTDTQYF
>TRBV6-2/TRBV6-3|TRBJ1-2
CASSSSLRGWNYGYTF
>TRBV6-6|TRBJ1-2
CASSYAADPRGYTF
>TRBV5-1|TRBJ1-2
CASSLGRGLDYGYTF
>TRBV4-3|TRBJ1-3
CASSHLAGNTIYF
>TRBV7-2|TRBJ1-2
CASSLKGSKRYTF
>TRBV5-1|TRBJ2-3
CASSLDPKSTDTQYF
>TRBV7-2|TRBJ1-5
CASSLDRGLGQPQHF
>TRBV10-3|TRBJ2-1
CAIRGGLAGVLDEQFF
>TRBV7-2|TRBJ1-5
CASSLNVVNSNQPQHF
>TRBV20-1|TRBJ1-1
CSARDFITEAFF
>TRBV28|TRBJ2-1
CASSPTGTGSKFF
>TRBV27|TRBJ1-5
CASSSLIRANQPQHF